Listed here is a single TCR beta chain. The antigen is unknown. Tagging with unique molecular identifiers was a feature of the TCR beta cDNA libraries. TCRdb reprocessed the PCR reads via MiXCR and lists one record per CDR3 protein. The sample includes hundreds of thousands of distinct CDR3 sequences, 25% to 30% of them seen just once. The source of the sample is a study of post-analysis software for immune sequencing data. The CDR3 contains 17 residues. Deletions cut 1 base from V and 4 bases from J, with 17 bases between. Germline V gene lookup returns CDR1 KGHSH and CDR2 LQKENI. General study findings and limits: Controls showed lower frequencies than patients for five TRBV segments, and TRBV5-6, TRBV5-1 and TRBV20-1 were among these. There was significantly lower normalized Chao1 diversity in multiple sclerosis patients than in controls.

The source is a girl aged 10-17 years with multiple sclerosis. V is TRBV18 and J is TRBJ2-1; D is possibly TRBD2 (5 bases). Sequencing input: blood. The CDR3 DNA follows: TGTGCCAGCTCACCACGGCCGGGGAACTCGCCTTACAATGAGCAGTTCTTC. Its protein is CASSPRPGNSPYNEQFF.